This T cell receptor (beta chain) comes out of a study of blood T cell repertoires in COVID-19. Turning to the study itself: Sites across the United States, Italy and Spain contributed samples from acute and convalescent COVID-19.

This CDR3 has 16 residues. Trimming shortened V by 4 bases and J by 7 bases, and 21 bases separated the two germline ends. Germline V lookup: CDR1 SGHNT, CDR2 YYREEE (reference sequence). Authors' analysis steps: Estimated nucleated cell counts came from reference gene primer amplification. Only in-frame clones appear in the TCRdb table, and some are missing; sequencing was by immunoSEQ multiplex PCR. V and J calls plus clone size are reproduced from that table; the DNA served to infer D and trimming. The sample consists of some 97,000 clones, approximately 86% of them appearing once. The receptor was derived from a woman aged 55-70 years with acute or convalescent COVID-19. The rearrangement joins TRBV5-4 to TRBJ2-1, with D perhaps TRBD2 (5 bases). The specimen sequenced was peripheral blood. CDR3 DNA sequence: TGTGCCAGCAGCGAAGGACTGGCGACCCGTGCGAATGAGCAGTTCTTC. This translates into CASSEGLATRANEQFF. Filled out from reference TRBV5-4 and TRBJ2-1, the complete variable domain reads ETGVTQSPTHLIKTRGQQVTLRCSSQSGHNTVSWYQQALGQGPQFIFQYYREEENGRGNFPPRFSGLQFPNYSSELNVNALELDDSALYLCASSEGLATRANEQFFGPGTRLTVL.